This T cell receptor beta chain was identified in a study of cytomegalovirus exposure and HLA in healthy donors (dated by TCRdb to about 2017). In terms of the full investigation: According to an earlier analysis of 550 to 700 of the donors, some 170 million T cells yielded 117 million unique TCR beta sequences and 276 Gb of sequence data. An early release covering about 600 HLA-typed donors comprised approximately 300 gigabases of sequencing data and around 85 million unique TCR sequences. Among the roughly 400 genotyped donors, around 81% belonged to the genetic ancestry cluster associated with self-reported Caucasian donors. The study was designed to test whether signatures of past pathogen exposure could be identified by cataloging public T cell receptors. The T cell repertoires of 666 subjects were profiled by immunosequencing and related to cytomegalovirus serostatus. Besides the first cohort of under 700 subjects, a separate validation cohort made up of 120 different subjects was used. High-throughput TCR immunosequencing, statistical association of individual TCRs with disease status, and machine learning were combined to predict cytomegalovirus infection status. A later analysis re-examined previously published TCR beta repertoires from more than 650 donors and added high-resolution HLA genotyping to investigate patterns of TCR occurrence. In the later analysis, no new phenotypic data were used to find candidate immune exposures; instead, reliance was placed on TCR beta sequences and their occurrence across donors. In an earlier analysis of over 550 of the donors, high-throughput TCR beta sequencing was used to judge whether each TCR beta V gene segment behaved as functional or pseudogenic. Alongside the repertoire data, information on donor age, sex, ethnicity and CMV serostatus was compiled. In a later genetic analysis, genome-wide SNP genotypes for about 60% of the 666 donors were used, and that subset was treated as a discovery cohort. Every repertoire in the discovery cohort had been generated on one and the same sequencing platform. HLA typing included class I and class II loci at four-digit resolution. Typing coverage varied by locus: roughly 620-640 donors for A, B, C, DRB1 and DQB1; 522 for DQA1; 606 for DPA1; roughly 470 for DPB1. Because of strong linkage in the cohort, roughly five DR-DQ haplotypes were treated as single units for association and clustering. On average, 235,054 unique TCR beta nucleotide sequences were sequenced per donor among several hundred genotyped donors of the cohort, with approximately 18% of those sequences being non-productive.

The cohort was made up of approximately 700 healthy bone marrow donors. Cohort members were all nominally healthy when sampled, although unrecorded immune exposures were likely present. The donor tested CMV seronegative, placing the donor among the 300 to 450 seronegative members of the cohort. A peripheral blood sample was collected from each donor, and TCR beta sequencing was performed on peripheral blood mononuclear cells. The Qiagen DNeasy Blood Extraction Kit was used to extract genomic DNA from the blood cell samples. Libraries were constructed by the immunoSEQ multiplex PCR assay. A mixture of 60 forward primers for TCR Vbeta segments and 13 reverse primers for TCR Jbeta segments was used in the multiplex PCR. Amplification of the CDR3 region of rearranged TCR beta genes was performed with a multiplex PCR assay on genomic DNA. Amplified TCR beta libraries were sequenced as 87-base-pair reads on the Illumina HiSeq System. Per the source publication's procedure: A later analysis counted approximately 76 million unique TCR beta chains across the 666 repertoires, and some 11 million of these chains were shared by at least two donors. Raw reads were error-corrected and collapsed into unique sequences by a nearest-neighbor algorithm in which closely related sequences were merged to remove PCR and sequencing errors. CDR3 sequences were aligned to IMGT reference sequences to assign V, D and J gene segments. For a sequence to be retained, a match of at least six nucleotides was required to both a V gene segment and a J gene segment. A rearrangement was called productive if the CDR3 had no stop codons and remained in frame with V and J, and every other rearrangement was called non-productive. CDR3 was defined according to IMGT convention as the region running from the second conserved V-encoded cysteine to the conserved J-encoded phenylalanine. In an earlier analysis of just under 600 of the donors, sequences lacking an unambiguous match to a single V gene segment were excluded. In an earlier analysis of a few hundred of the donors, a V segment was called functional when productive rearrangements were above 56.7%, and segregating when the standard deviation between donors exceeded 5%. A statistical classification framework was built to diagnose cytomegalovirus status from the catalog of TCR beta chain sequences. V and J gene assignment, in a later analysis, came from comparing TCR nucleotide sequences with IMGT/GENE-DB human TR gene sequences. The TCRdist pipeline was used in a later analysis to assign CDR3 sequences and most-parsimonious VDJ recombination scenarios. A later analysis defined each TCR beta chain by its CDR3 amino acid sequence plus V-gene family, and excluded reads lacking a unique V-gene family. To address suspected cross-contamination and a sequencing artifact, a later analysis removed roughly 580 highly shared, low-generation-probability nucleotide sequences. In a later analysis, a clonal expansion index for each public chain was calculated from normalized within-repertoire ranks of inferred template counts. In a later analysis, generation probabilities were computed using a VDJ recombination model fitted to out-of-frame rearrangements, and the results were checked against IGoR. A later analysis scored TCR-TCR, TCR-HLA and TCR-CMV co-occurrence with hypergeometric tests, applying a repertoire-size bias correction to TCR pairs. False discovery rates were estimated in a later analysis by permuting HLA or CMV assignments 20 times. In a later analysis, co-occurring TCRs were grouped using DBSCAN, with TCRdist sequence similarity added in when clustering inside HLA-allele-positive subsets. For co-occurrence clustering, repertoires with fewer than 30,000 or more than 120,000 public chains were excluded, along with 4 to 6 repertoires with anomalous nucleotide sharing. The clones in this table, taken by TCRdb from immuneACCESS, are in-frame only. Not every clone is retained; where verified, under half of the shortfall comes from an unresolved V gene, and the cause of the rest is unknown. V and J calls and clone size are as listed in that table; D and trimming were resolved from the DNA. The sample contains 130,000 to 150,000 clones, 80% to 85% of them found a single time. Clones ranked in the top ten supply less than 4% of the sample.

The paper as a whole reports these results and caveats: In a later analysis, the rate of TCR association differed among HLA loci, with DRB1 alleles having the most associated TCRs and HLA-C alleles having the fewest. A few of the identified cytomegalovirus-associated TCR beta chains were confirmed in vitro to be specific for cytomegalovirus antigens. According to the authors, the approach could potentially be generalized to other disease states and immunological phenotypes. The study listed over 150 TCR beta chains as associated with cytomegalovirus. Assigning TCR associations to individual alleles was difficult when HLA alleles, especially DR and DQ, strongly co-occurred. According to a later analysis, most CMV-associated TCR beta chains appeared to be HLA-restricted, and the HLA associations seemed to be driven largely by CMV exposure. A cluster of highly shared sequence variants was judged likely to be a technical artifact of the sequencing pipeline. According to a later genetic analysis, donors in an Asian-associated ancestry cluster had fewer N-insertions in productive TCRs than the approximately 650-donor mean. Roughly uniform sequencing depth across donors was assumed in presence/absence analyses, although this assumption may not hold. A later analysis associated some 17,000 TCR beta sequences with specific HLA alleles at a false discovery rate of 0.05. Because counts were too low, roughly 16 rarely observed V segments, including chromosome 9 orphons, were excluded from the earlier analysis of around 590 of the donors. In a later genetic analysis, a missense DCLRE1C variant was associated with V-gene and J-gene trimming of TCR beta chains, and the association was replicated in an independent cohort. Only TCR beta chains were sequenced in this cohort, and the absence of alpha or paired-chain data limited detectable features. A further reported finding was that TCR beta sequences accurately predicted the HLA-A and HLA-B alleles for most subjects in the first cohort. Immune exposure information for the cohort was limited to CMV serostatus. While some public TCRs were present in many individuals, most TCR sequences turned up only very rarely across donors. Because the 87-base-pair reads could not distinguish some IMGT-functional V segments, including TRBV6-2 and TRBV6-3, those segments were excluded. Correlated functional status among segregating V segments might reflect linkage disequilibrium, but an unknown experimental factor could not be ruled out. The classifier was reported to diagnose cytomegalovirus status with high specificity and sensitivity in both the original and validation cohorts. Because HLA typing was missing for some donors at each locus, association tests included only the typed subset. Several of the top co-occurrence clusters appeared to be linked to parvovirus B19, influenza, CMV and Epstein-Barr virus, according to a later analysis. An earlier analysis of around 540 of the donors showed that most TCR beta V segments appeared in productive rearrangements either about 87% or about 30% of the time, which broadly matched IMGT annotations. Compared with equally common non-associated chains, HLA-associated TCR beta chains in a later analysis were more clonally expanded and had lower generation probabilities.

Remarks on this clone: This receptor's antigen is unknown. No base quality values were provided; no much bigger clone lies one nucleotide off.

CDR1 and CDR2 (LNHNV, YYDKDF) derive from the germline V gene (reference sequence). The CDR3, from cysteine to phenylalanine, totals 15 residues. Solely the CDR3 DNA is kept, with 45 bases framed from the first base. The germline V and J ends show losses of 0 bases and 1 base respectively, and no gene match explains 3 bases of the junction. This TCR derives from a male donor in good health and CMV-seronegative. The sequenced material came from PBMCs. The chain is made from TRBV15 and TRBJ2-7; TRBD1 agrees with 7 junctional bases. The CDR3 region has the sequence CATSREKGQSYEQYF. Here is the DNA: TGTGCCACCAGCAGAGAAAAGGGACAGTCCTACGAGCAGTACTTC.